The present entry profiles one T cell receptor beta chain with its context. Its cognate antigen has yet to be identified. No qualities accompany the bases; no much larger clone lies one base away. All donors were healthy Caucasians. The twin cohort comprised three pairs of female monozygotic twins, all aged roughly 18 to 30 years. Peripheral blood mononuclear cells were used as the source from which RNA for TCR libraries was isolated. The data stem from a study of identical twins (dated by TCRdb to the mid-2010s). Background on the whole study: The study deep-sequenced TCR alpha and beta repertoires from monozygotic twins, unrelated adults of various ages and cord blood to test whether fetal clonotypes persist. To rule out contamination, the twin experiments were replicated at different times with different library preparation protocols. Overall study outcomes, separate from this receptor: In monozygotic twins, out-of-frame TCR alpha sharing was systematically underestimated by recombination models, although the models agreed with sharing between unrelated individuals. Compared with coincidental sharing between unrelated individuals, an excess of low generation-probability sequences was observed among out-of-frame TCR alpha sequences shared between twins. Excess twin sharing in beta out-of-frame sequences was weaker because fewer shared sequences lowered the signal-to-noise ratio. Abundant cord blood beta clonotypes carried fewer insertions; young adult naive repertoires showed a weaker similar trend, while memory repertoires showed none. Zero-insertion analyses could be partly confounded by invariant T cells such as MAIT and iNKT, although diverse VJ usage argued against such confounding for most clonotypes. Conclusions relied on cross-sectional statistical analysis, since the same donors could not be followed over many years.

Looking up the germline V gene (reference sequence) yields CDR1 SEHNR and CDR2 FQNEAQ. The CDR3, from cysteine to phenylalanine, totals 14 residues. Just the 42-base CDR3 DNA is kept, in frame starting at base 1. The junction shows trimming of 5 bases on V and 2 bases on J, plus 12 bases between the germline ends. The library came from 5' RACE. The sequencer was an Illumina HiSeq 2000. A universal primer binding site was added through template switching, and the final cDNA carried a unique molecular identifier so that TCR cDNA molecules could be counted accurately. First-strand cDNA for TCR alpha and beta chains was synthesized from specific primers in the conserved constant-segment region. To control for contamination, every cDNA library was double barcoded, receiving both a SMART-Mk sample barcode and Illumina barcodes. TruSeq adapter sequences and Illumina sample barcodes were added in two successive PCR steps. TCR alpha and beta cDNA libraries were sequenced on the Illumina HiSeq platform with custom primers. Under the source paper's analysis protocol: MiGEC was used to process raw reads and extract unique molecular identifiers, and MiXCR was used to find CDR3 positions. For each individual, recombination models were inferred using an EM algorithm with the repgenHMM and IGoR tools. The analysis of shared clonotypes was done with the tcR package in R, with sharing normalized by the product of cloneset sizes. To study raw recombination free of thymic and clonal selection effects, out-of-frame nonproductive sequences were analyzed. TCRdb reprocessed the public reads (quality trimming at Q25 with fastp, clone calling with MiXCR) and kept in-frame beta chains. Here each entry gathers all rows of one CDR3 protein and keeps the most common genes and DNA. The authors' filters were not applied to this entry. A total of 570,000 or so distinct CDR3 sequences appear in this sample, more than 9% of them only once. The ten biggest clones cover around 3% of the sample.

These data are also associated with another study on yellow fever vaccine responses in identical twins. The second paper states: According to the authors, in identical twins the way T cells responded to vaccination appeared partly convergent and partly personalized. In the study, vaccine-responding T cell clones were precisely tracked in identical twins.

The TCR sequence derives from a woman under 30 in good health. Recombination joined TRBV7-9 with TRBJ2-5, with TRBD1 as a weak D call on 6 bases. Sequenced: PBMCs. The CDR3 corresponds to CASSGGRSQETQYF. The DNA is as follows: TGTGCCAGCAGCGGGGGCCGGTCACAAGAGACCCAGTACTTC.